A selection of T cell receptor beta chains follows, all from one sample in a study of Graves' ophthalmopathy and Graves' hyperthyroidism. From the multiplex PCR reads, TCRdb called clonotypes with MiXCR, one entry per CDR3 protein. The sample lists 40,000 to 45,000 distinct CDR3 sequences; roughly half were seen once. Sequencing was carried out using peripheral blood. These receptors came from an adult man with Graves' ophthalmopathy. Both conserved end residues are part of each CDR3. D genes are given only for firm matches. Only some rows state a clone size, as once, few, many or a class for expanded clones.

TRBV10-3	TRBJ1-2	TRBD1	.	TGTGCCATCACCCCTCTCTTGGACAGGGGGATCGGCGGCTACACCTTC	CAITPLLDRGIGGYTF
TRBV25-1	TRBJ1-2	.	once	TGTGCCAGCAGTGAATACGGGGGCGGGAGGGGCTATGGCTACACCTTC	CASSEYGGGRGYGYTF
TRBV10-3	TRBJ2-7	.	medium-sized	TGTGCCATCAGTGATTGGGGGGATCCCTACGAGCAGTACTTC	CAISDWGDPYEQYF
TRBV5-1	TRBJ1-2	TRBD1	few	TGCGCCAGCAGCAGAGGACAGGGGGCGAAAGGCTACACCTTC	CASSRGQGAKGYTF
TRBV7-9	TRBJ2-1	TRBD2	many	TGTGCCAGCAGCCCGGGGGAGCGGGGGCCCCTGGGGCAGGGGCAGTTCTTC	CASSPGERGPLGQGQFF
TRBV4-1	TRBJ1-2	.	many	TGCGCCAGCAGCCCCAAGGAGGGAGGCTCTGGCTACACCTTC	CASSPKEGGSGYTF
TRBV7-2	TRBJ1-2	TRBD1	once	TGTACCAGCATCTATGGACAGGTCTACGGCTACACCTTC	CTSIYGQVYGYTF
TRBV19	TRBJ1-2	.	.	TGTGCCAGTATTACGGACAGCTTGACTAACTATGGCTACACCTTC	CASITDSLTNYGYTF
TRBV20-1	TRBJ1-1	.	many	TGCAGTGCTAGGAGGGACGGGGGGAACACTGAAGCTTTCTTT	CSARRDGGNTEAFF
TRBV7-2	TRBJ1-1	.	.	TGTGCCAGCAGCATAGGGCGTAACACTGAAGCTTTCTTT	CASSIGRNTEAFF
TRBV28	TRBJ1-2	.	many	TGTGCCAGCACCGGGACTTTTGGCTACACCTTC	CASTGTFGYTF
TRBV10-3	TRBJ1-5	.	.	TGTGCCATCAGTGCGCAGGGGCGGAATCAGCCCCAGCATTTT	CAISAQGRNQPQHF
TRBV7-3	TRBJ1-6	.	.	TGTGCCAGCAACTTATTCACAGGCTTGCTCTATAATTCACCCCTCCACTTT	CASNLFTGLLYNSPLHF
TRBV6-5	TRBJ2-6	TRBD1	.	TGTGCCAGCCGAGGCAGGGGGCGGACCCCGAGCTCTGGGGCCAACGTCCCGACTTTC	CASRGRGRTPSSGANVPTF
TRBV10-3	TRBJ2-1	TRBD1	.	TGTGCCATCAGTGGGACAGGGGCAGCACACAATGAGCAGTTCTTC	CAISGTGAAHNEQFF
TRBV7-8	TRBJ1-2	TRBD1	.	TGTGCCAGCAGTCAGGACAGGGTTTCCAACTATGGCTACACCTTC	CASSQDRVSNYGYTF
TRBV15	TRBJ1-2	TRBD1	.	TGTGCCACCAGCAGAGATTTGGGACAGACGGCTTTCTACACCTTC	CATSRDLGQTAFYTF
TRBV7-3	TRBJ2-5	.	many	TGTGCCAGCAGCTTCGGACTGGGGGACCCCCAGTACTTC	CASSFGLGDPQYF
TRBV19	TRBJ1-1	.	.	TGTGCCAGCACCCAAACAGGGAACACTGAAGCTTCCTTT	CASTQTGNTEASF
TRBV29-1	TRBJ1-2	.	.	TGCAGCGTTGTGGGCAGGGGCTACACCTTC	CSVVGRGYTF
TRBV2	TRBJ2-7	TRBD1	.	TGTGCCAGCAGTGAACCACGGACAGGGGCCGGGGCCTACGAGCAGTACTTC	CASSEPRTGAGAYEQYF
TRBV5-1	TRBJ2-3	TRBD2	.	TGCGCCAGCAGCGGCCGGGGGTGGCGGGGGGGCCTTGGAGATACGCAGTATTTT	CASSGRGWRGGLGDTQYF
TRBV10-2	TRBJ1-1	.	few	TGCGCCAGCAAGGCGTCAGGGAGAAACACTGAAGCTTTCTTT	CASKASGRNTEAFF
TRBV7-3	TRBJ2-1	TRBD2	.	TGTGCCAGCAGCTCGGTTGGGAGGGGTGAGCAGTTCTTC	CASSSVGRGEQFF
TRBV6-1	TRBJ1-4	.	once	TGTGCCACCCGGCCGGGCAGGGCTACTAATGAAAAACTGTTTTTT	CATRPGRATNEKLFF
TRBV7-3	TRBJ2-7	TRBD1	medium-sized	TGTGCCAGCAGCTTAAGGACAGGCGGCCCTCTGGACTTC	CASSLRTGGPLDF
TRBV7-4	TRBJ2-7	TRBD1	.	TGTGCCAGCAGTCAGACGGACAGGCCTCCCTACGAGCAGTACTTC	CASSQTDRPPYEQYF
TRBV15	TRBJ2-3	.	.	TGTGCCACCAGTAGCCGAGGGCGCAAAACAGATACGCAGTATTTT	CATSSRGRKTDTQYF
TRBV7-3	TRBJ2-2	TRBD1	many	TGTGCCAGCAGCTTAACGGGACAGTCGACCGGGGAGCTGTTTTTT	CASSLTGQSTGELFF
TRBV12-3/TRBV12-4	TRBJ1-4	.	.	TGTGCCAGCAGACCGGGGGTAAATGAAAAACTGTTTTTT	CASRPGVNEKLFF
TRBV20-1	TRBJ1-6	.	.	TGCAGTGCTAGGACAGGCGGCTCCTATAATTCACCCCTCCACTTT	CSARTGGSYNSPLHF
TRBV5-8	TRBJ2-2	.	.	TGTGCCAGCAGCGGGGAACTGTTTTTT	CASSGELFF
TRBV6-1	TRBJ1-5	.	many	TGTGCCAGCAGTGAAGGAGCAGGGAATCAGCCCCAGCATTTT	CASSEGAGNQPQHF
TRBV20-1	TRBJ2-2	.	many	TGCAGTGCAATAGGACCCGGAGGGTTCCCAACCGGGGAGCTGTTTTTT	CSAIGPGGFPTGELFF
TRBV20-1	TRBJ1-1	.	.	TGCAGTGCTACGGGGTCAAATACTGAAGCTTTCTTT	CSATGSNTEAFF
TRBV20-1	TRBJ2-7	.	.	TGCAGTGCTGGGGGAGATAGTGCCTTACCGTACGAGCAGTACTTC	CSAGGDSALPYEQYF
TRBV5-1	TRBJ1-1	.	many	TGCGCCAGCAGCTTTGGAATGAACACTGAAGCTTTCTTT	CASSFGMNTEAFF
TRBV30	TRBJ1-1	.	many	TGTGCCTGGATCTCTCTCGGGGCTTTCTTT	CAWISLGAFF
TRBV30	TRBJ1-1	.	many	TGTGCCTGGAGTTCGCTTACTGAAGCTTTCTTT	CAWSSLTEAFF
TRBV12-3/TRBV12-4	TRBJ1-1	.	many	TGTGCCAGCAGTTTCGGCAGGGTTAGAGCTGAAGCTTTCTTT	CASSFGRVRAEAFF
TRBV20-1	TRBJ2-2	TRBD2	.	TGCAGTGCTATGCGGGGGGCAGTTGTAGGCACCGGGGAGCTGTTTTTT	CSAMRGAVVGTGELFF
TRBV5-6	TRBJ2-5	.	many	TGTGCCAGCAGCGGGGACCTACAAGAGACCCAGTACTTC	CASSGDLQETQYF